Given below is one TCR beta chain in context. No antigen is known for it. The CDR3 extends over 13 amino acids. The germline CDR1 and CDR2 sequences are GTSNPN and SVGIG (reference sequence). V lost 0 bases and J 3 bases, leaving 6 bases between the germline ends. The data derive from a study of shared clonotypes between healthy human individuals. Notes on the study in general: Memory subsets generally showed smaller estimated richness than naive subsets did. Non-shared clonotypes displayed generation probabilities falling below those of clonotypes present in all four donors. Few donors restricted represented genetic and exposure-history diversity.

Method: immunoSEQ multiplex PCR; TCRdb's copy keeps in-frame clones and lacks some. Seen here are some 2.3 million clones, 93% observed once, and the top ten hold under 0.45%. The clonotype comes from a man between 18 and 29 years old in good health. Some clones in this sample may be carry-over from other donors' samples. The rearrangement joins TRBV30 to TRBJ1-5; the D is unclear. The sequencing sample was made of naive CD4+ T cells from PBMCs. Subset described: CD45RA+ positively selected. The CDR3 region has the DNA TGTGCCTGGAGTGTGGGAGACAATCAGCCCCAGCATTTT. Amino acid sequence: CAWSVGDNQPQHF.